This TCR beta chain was found in a study of regulatory T cells in long-lasting Graves disease. Assembly of TCR beta libraries relied on iRepertoire HTBI primers together with Arm-PCR of CDR3 regions. TCRdb reprocessed the multiplex PCR reads via MiXCR and lists one record per CDR3 protein. The sample contains about 440,000 distinct CDR3 sequences, around 14% of which appear only once. This clonotype was counted many times. The time point was: newly diagnosed GD, antithyroid drugs for less than 3 months. Preparation of the TCR library used RNA extracted from PBMCs. The germline CDR1 and CDR2 sequences are GTSNPN and SVGIG (reference sequence). CDR3 length equals 13 residues. V was cut by 3 bases and J by 7 bases, with 12 bases left in between. The same sample was also used in a study of T cells in Graves' hyperthyroidism and ophthalmopathy.

The TCR originated in a woman in her twenties or thirties with Graves disease. The specimen comprised peripheral blood mononuclear cells (PBMCs), sampled at new diagnosis, from a patient treated with antithyroid drugs. The chain is built from TRBV30 and TRBJ1-4; no clear D gene. The CDR3 DNA is TGTGCCTGGAGAGAAATGACGGCTGAAAAACTGTTTTTT. Translation: CAWREMTAEKLFF.